Given below is one TCR beta chain in context. The data are from a study of T cell responses to AZD1222 COVID-19 vaccine. Some clones are missing from TCRdb's copy, which holds only in-frame ones; the method was immunoSEQ multiplex PCR. The data show around 150,000 clones, around 88% seen once. Trimming took 2 bases from V and 6 from J, leaving 13 bases between them. This CDR3 spans 14 amino acids. CDR1 and CDR2 (germline): MNHNS, SASEGT. The chain has TRBV6-1 and TRBJ1-2; perhaps TRBD1 as D (5 bases). This clonotype was sampled from an adult in good health. The sequencing used peripheral blood, collected on day 0 of MenACWY control vaccination. CDR3 protein: CASSESLEGDGYTF. The CDR3 coding sequence is TGTGCCAGCAGTGAATCTTTGGAAGGGGATGGCTACACCTTC.